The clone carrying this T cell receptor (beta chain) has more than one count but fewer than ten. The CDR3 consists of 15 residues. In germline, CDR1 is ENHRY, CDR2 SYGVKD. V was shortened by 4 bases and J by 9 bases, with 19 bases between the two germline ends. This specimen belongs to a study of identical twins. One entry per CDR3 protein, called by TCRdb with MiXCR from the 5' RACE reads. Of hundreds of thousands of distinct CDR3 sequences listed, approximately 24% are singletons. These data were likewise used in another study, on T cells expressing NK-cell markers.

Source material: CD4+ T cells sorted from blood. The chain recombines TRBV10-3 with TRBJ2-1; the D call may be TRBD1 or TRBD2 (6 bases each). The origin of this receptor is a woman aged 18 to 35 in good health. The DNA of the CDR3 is TGTGCCATCAGTGTCGAGGTTGGGGGGCAGGGTGAGCAGTTCTTC. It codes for CAISVEVGGQGEQFF.